The 2 T cell receptor beta chains below all came from one sample that was sequenced in a study of OX40 agonist ivuxolimab in advanced cancers. Using immunoSEQ multiplex PCR, the repertoire was profiled, and TCRdb retains in-frame clones only, with some absent. The sample yields about 64,000 clones, about 85% seen once. The material sequenced was CD4+ or CD8+ T cells sorted from blood, taken in a trial of the OX40 agonist ivuxolimab. These receptors all stem from an adult with an advanced solid tumor such as melanoma, head and neck, liver or kidney cancer.

The rearrangement uses TRBV4-1 and TRBJ2-5; TRBD1 matches at 12 bases. J lost 3 bases, V lost 7 bases, and 6 bases had no gene match. Germline V gene sequence: CDR1 MGHRA, CDR2 YSYEKL. The CDR3 contains 15 residues. The CDR3 nucleotides are TGCGCCAGCAACCCCGGGACAGGGGGCGAAGAGACCCAGTACTTC. Encoded protein: CASNPGTGGEETQYF.

The gene calls are TRBV5-8 and TRBJ1-6; 7 nucleotides agree with TRBD1. The CDR3 has 15 amino acids. Germline CDR1 and CDR2: SGHTS and YDEGEE. Trimming took 4 bases from V and 7 from J; bases not matched to a gene: 8. The CDR3 DNA reads as TGTGCCAGCAGCACTAGACAGGGAGGGAATTCACCCCTCCACTTT. Protein: CASSTRQGGNSPLHF. Drawing the rest from reference TRBV5-8 and TRBJ1-6, the complete variable domain is EAGVTQSPTHLIKTRGQQATLRCSPISGHTSVYWYQQALGLGLQFLLWYDEGEERNRGNFPPRFSGRQFPNYSSELNVNALELEDSALYLCASSTRQGGNSPLHFGNGTRLTVT.